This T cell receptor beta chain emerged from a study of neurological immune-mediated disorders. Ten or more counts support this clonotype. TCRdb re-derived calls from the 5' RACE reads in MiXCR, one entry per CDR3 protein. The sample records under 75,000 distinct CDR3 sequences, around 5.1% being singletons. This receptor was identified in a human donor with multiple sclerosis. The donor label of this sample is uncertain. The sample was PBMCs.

CDR3 region: CASSVSATAGLAGGREDTQYF. The CDR3 DNA is TGTGCCAGCAGCGTATCTGCGACGGCAGGACTAGCGGGCGGGCGGGAAGATACGCAGTATTTT. J is TRBJ2-3 and V is TRBV9, with TRBD2 identical over 11 bases. Per germline, CDR1 SGDLS and CDR2 YYNGEE. This CDR3 region has 21 residues. Unmatched junction bases numbered 21, after V lost 1 base and J lost 5 bases.